This T cell receptor beta chain was identified in a study of shared clonotypes between healthy human individuals (dated by TCRdb to between 2020 and 2021). A note on the overall study: Two women and a few men aged 18 to 49 years were included in the cohort. Per donor, three plates each were used for CD4 naive and CD4 memory, two for CD8 naive, and one for CD8 memory. To estimate repertoire size and how much clonotypes are shared between individuals, the study performed deep sequencing of blood TCR repertoires from a few healthy adults. To increase sequencing depth and limit assay-specific biases, TCR repertoire library preparation and sequencing were carried out by different laboratories using diverse techniques. Leukapheresis yielded between about 0.8 and 9.5 billion PBMCs per donor. General conclusions and limits of the study: About 4.5% of naive CD4, roughly 3.6% of naive CD8, approximately 2.2% of memory CD4, and about 0.4% of memory CD8 clonotypes were shared across several donors. Sampling was limited to blood, and TCR repertoires in tissue likely differ from TCR repertoires in blood. Higher generation probabilities were observed for clonotypes shared by all four sorted-subset donors than for non-shared clonotypes. Incomplete sequencing was indicated by rarefaction of sorted-subset datasets, despite the large sequencing depth. Based on pairwise subsampling, the degree of clonotype sharing among donors was expected to be affected by sequencing depth. Naive subsets generally had larger estimated clonotype richness than memory subsets did. The small number of donors limited the genetic and exposure-history diversity represented.

TCR CDR3 regions were amplified from genomic DNA by multiplex PCR using the deep immunoSEQ assay. For each cell subset, the extracted genomic DNA was distributed evenly across all wells of several immunoSEQ 96-well plates, and each plate served as one replicate. For sorted subsets, approximately 190 ng genomic DNA, equal to 25,000 to 35,000 T cell genomes, was loaded into each replicate PCR. The purified libraries were quantified using a Qubit 3.0 fluorometer, sized with a Bioanalyzer 2100, and then quantified again using the KAPA Library Quantification kit. A separate single-read 150-cycle Illumina NextSeq 550 flow cell was used to sequence each immunoSEQ 96-well plate. As for the authors' bioinformatics: Because the immunoSEQ output included only junctional sequences and no quality scores, the filtering could not be the same as the filtering used for full-length reads. To assign V/J genes and CDR3, sequences were annotated using PyIR, a Python wrapper for IgBLAST v1.9, with IMGT germline references. Any read was removed if the V/J assignment was weak (E-value above 1e-6), the CDR3 was missing, or the read contained stop codons, out-of-frame junctions, or ambiguous translated residues. A V3J clonotype was defined by an identical inferred V gene, J gene, and CDR3 amino acid sequence. To compute the percentage overlap between repertoires, the number of shared unique clonotypes was divided by the size of the smaller repertoire. RTK rarefaction, the Chao1 estimator, and Recon v2.1 estimates of unobserved clonotypes were used to assess repertoire richness. For all TCRbeta clonotypes obtained by the gDNA method from a handful of donors, generation probabilities were computed with OLGA. Held by TCRdb, this immuneACCESS table contains in-frame sequences only and omits some clones. Under half of the omission traces to an unresolved V gene where checked; the cause of the rest is unknown. V and J calls and clone size are given by that table; D and trimming were obtained from the DNA. The sample records 1.5 million to 2.5 million clones, 85% to 95% of which are singletons. The top ten clones comprise 0.95% to 1.5% of the sample.

V is clipped by 1 base and J by 0 bases, and the sequence between their germline boundaries is 4 bases long. According to the germline V gene, CDR1 reads MGHRA and CDR2 reads YSYEKL. The CDR3, cysteine through phenylalanine, is 13 amino acids long. CDR3 DNA only is kept here, 39 bases in frame from base 1. This clone was seen more than once but under ten times. Its antigen is currently not known. Base-call qualities are not available, and no considerably larger clone is one nucleotide away. This same CDR3 is encoded by further DNA sequences in the sample. CD8 naive samples were CD45RO-negative cells positively selected for CCR7, giving a CD45RA+CCR7+ population that excluded TemRA cells. The donors were healthy, HIV-negative adults who had no recently reported acute infections or vaccinations. Every donor was a Caucasian adult residing in Nashville, Tennessee, USA. Blood was collected by leukapheresis, and PBMCs were isolated by Ficoll-Histopaque density gradient centrifugation and then cryopreserved in liquid nitrogen vapor phase. Analytical flow cytometry was used to check the purity and quantity of each magnetically sorted T cell population. Each sorted fraction had its genomic DNA isolated and then quantified by UV absorbance on a Nanodrop 2000c.

The source material was naive CD8+ T cells sorted from blood. What the cell subset or site label conveys for this sample: CD45RA+CCR7+. Recombination joined TRBV4-1 with TRBJ2-7; no D gene is confidently identified. This TCR was sampled from a man between 18 and 35 years old in good health. This receptor carries the CDR3 CASSQGDSYEQYF. The nucleotide sequence reads TGCGCCAGCAGCCAAGGGGACTCCTACGAGCAGTACTTC.